This T cell receptor (beta chain) came from a study of shared clonotypes between healthy human individuals. Background on the study: For every donor, three CD4 naive, three CD4 memory, two CD8 naive and one CD8 memory plates were used.

Note on this clone: Its antigen is not identified. The sample holds other DNA sequences that translate to the same CDR3.

Study results and limitations: Clonotype sharing across several donors was observed for 4% to 6.5% of naive CD4 clonotypes.

TCRdb's copy holds only in-frame clones and misses some; the assay was immunoSEQ multiplex PCR. The table has roughly 1 million clones, 65% to 80% seen once. The CDR3 runs to 11 residues. Germline CDR1 is GTSNPN and CDR2 is SVGIG (reference sequence). V lost 0 bases, J lost 5 bases, and 3 bases lay in between. V and J are TRBV30 and TRBJ2-3; D is unresolved. This sequence originates from a man between 18 and 35 years old in good health. The sample consisted of memory CD4+ T cells sorted from blood. The subset was: CD45RA-negative fraction. The CDR3 nucleotides are TGTGCCTGGAGTGTCGAAGATACGCAGTATTTT. It yields the protein CAWSVEDTQYF. The whole variable domain, remainder taken from reference TRBV30 and TRBJ2-3, is SQTIHQWPATLVQPVGSPLSLECTVEGTSNPNLYWYRQAAGRGLQLLFYSVGIGQISSEVPQNLSASRPQDRQFILSSKKLLLSDSGFYLCAWSVEDTQYFGPGTRLTVL.